This T cell receptor beta chain emerged from a study of blood T cell repertoires in COVID-19. Study at large: The cDNA or gDNA used as material had been derived from T cells, B-cell-depleted T cells, or PBMCs.

This CDR3 is built from 12 residues. Germline assignment: CDR1 KGHSH and CDR2 LQKENI. Trimming stripped 6 bases from V and 9 bases from J, with 15 bases between. Original processing methods: Scientists estimated how many nucleated cells there were by amplifying reference gene primers. TCRdb keeps only in-frame clones here, not all; method: immunoSEQ multiplex PCR. V and J calls and clone size come straight from that table; D and trimming were deduced from the DNA. The data hold fewer than 20,000 clones, with about 80% observed a single time. Sequencing input: peripheral blood. The receptor was isolated from a man aged 70-80 years with active or convalescent COVID-19. The rearrangement joins TRBV18 to TRBJ2-7; possible D gene TRBD2, 6 bases. CDR3: CASSPGQGGQYF. The CDR3 bases are TGTGCCAGCTCCCCGGGGCAGGGAGGGCAGTACTTC.